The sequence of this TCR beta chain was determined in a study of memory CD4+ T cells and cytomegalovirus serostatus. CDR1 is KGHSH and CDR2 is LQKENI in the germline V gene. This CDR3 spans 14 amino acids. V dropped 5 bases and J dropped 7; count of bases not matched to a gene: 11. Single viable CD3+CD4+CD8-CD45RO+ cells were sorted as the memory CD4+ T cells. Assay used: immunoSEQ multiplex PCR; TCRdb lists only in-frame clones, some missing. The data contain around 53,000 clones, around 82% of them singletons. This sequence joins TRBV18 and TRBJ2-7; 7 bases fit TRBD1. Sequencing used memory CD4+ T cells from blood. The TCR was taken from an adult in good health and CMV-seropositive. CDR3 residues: CASSSGQGVREQYF. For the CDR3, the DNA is TGTGCCAGCTCATCGGGGCAGGGGGTGAGGGAGCAGTACTTC.